A single sample gave rise to the 32 T cell receptor beta chains below, sequenced in a study of vaccination and CD4 T cells after COVID-19. With the Oncomine TCR Beta short-read assay, DNA from cultured CD4+ T cells was sequenced. Each CDR3 protein is one row after TCRdb ran MiXCR on the PCR reads. Of around 9,400 distinct CDR3 sequences detected, approximately 30% appear once; the ten largest clones hold about an eighth. The treatment was: roughly nine-day PBMC culture with coronavirus spike peptide pools or control peptides (ViraFEST assay). For these TCRs, the target antigens are not known. The material sequenced was CD4+ T cells from blood, cultured in vitro, taken after SARS-CoV-2 vaccination. Every receptor here comes from a human donor who had recovered from COVID-19.

This chain joins TRBV2 and TRBJ1-2; tentative D call: TRBD1 (5 bases). The CDR3 is 13 amino acids. CDR1 and CDR2 from the germline V gene are SNHLY and FYNNEI. The V gene lost 6 bases and the J gene lost 3 bases, with 11 bases spanning the gap. The CDR3 bases are TGTGCCAGCAGCAAACAGGAATACTATGGCTACACCTTC. Translating it yields CASSKQEYYGYTF.

The V call is TRBV10-3, the J call TRBJ1-4; TRBD1 agrees at 8 bases. CDR3 length: 14 residues. Unmatched junction bases numbered 5, after V lost 4 bases and J lost 7 bases. Germline-derived CDR1 and CDR2 are ENHRY and SYGVKD. The CDR3 sequence is CAISGQGSGEKLFF. The CDR3 nucleotides are TGTGCCATCAGTGGACAGGGGAGTGGTGAAAAACTGTTTTTT.

By sample fraction, this clonotype is medium-sized. The chain recombines TRBV7-6 with TRBJ1-3; possibly TRBD1 for D (5 bases). Looked up from germline, CDR1 is SGHVS and CDR2 is FNYEAQ. CDR3 length: 14 amino acids. Trimming shortened V by 5 bases and J by 0 bases, and 8 bases separated the two germline ends. The CDR3 region is CASSEGHSGNTIYF. The CDR3 DNA reads as TGTGCCAGCAGCGAGGGGCACTCTGGAAACACCATATATTTT.

The CDR3 sequence: CATVLGVGQPQHF. The CDR3 DNA follows: TGTGCCACCGTCCTAGGTGTGGGCCAGCCCCAGCATTTT. The V and J genes are TRBV28 and TRBJ1-5; D gene unclear. Germline loops: CDR1 MDHEN, CDR2 SYDVKM. V was clipped by 10 bases and J by 7 bases, with 17 bases between them. The CDR3 length is 13 residues. Complete variable domain (other parts from reference TRBV28 and TRBJ1-5): DVKVTQSSRYLVKRTGEKVFLECVQDMDHENMFWYRQDPGLGLRLIYFSYDVKMKEKGDIPEGYSVSREKKERFSLILESASTNQTSMYLCATVLGVGQPQHFGDGTRLSIL.

This clonotype was seen only a few times. This chain links TRBV28 with TRBJ2-3; D tentatively fits TRBD1 or TRBD2 (7 bases each). The CDR3 contains 15 residues. CDR1 is MDHEN and CDR2 is SYDVKM in the germline V gene. V dropped 2 bases and J dropped 8 bases, with 17 bases sitting between them. The CDR3 region has the DNA TGTGCCAGCAGTTTAGGGGGAGGGGGCCGCGGTACGCAGTATTTT. Protein: CASSLGGGGRGTQYF. The whole variable domain, remainder taken from reference TRBV28 and TRBJ2-3, is DVKVTQSSRYLVKRTGEKVFLECVQDMDHENMFWYRQDPGLGLRLIYFSYDVKMKEKGDIPEGYSVSREKKERFSLILESASTNQTSMYLCASSLGGGGRGTQYFGPGTRLTVL.

This clonotype was detected a few times. At one end the junction does not follow the germline gene, possibly because of a read error. The V and J genes are TRBV20-1 and TRBJ2-1; 8 bases are shared with TRBD2. The CDR3 loop spans 14 amino acids. CDR1 and CDR2 from the germline V gene are DFQATT and SNEGSKA (reference sequence). The CDR3 region is CSAPFAGGPRGSSF. CDR3 coding DNA: TGCAGTGCTCCCTTTGCGGGAGGCCCGAGGGGTTCGTCATTC.

On this clonotype itself: One junction end does not reproduce the germline sequence, and a read error may be involved. The V gene is TRBV7-9, the J gene TRBJ2-7; 8 bases are a match to TRBD1. CDR3 length: 16 amino acids. Germline CDR1 is SEHNR and CDR2 is FQNEAQ (reference sequence). CDR3 nucleotides: TGTGCTAGCAGCTTAGTTGTGACAGGGGCTTTCTACGAGCAGTACTTC. This encodes CASSLVVTGAFYEQYF.

V gene TRBV6-2 or TRBV6-3 combines with J gene TRBJ1-5; 10 nucleotides agree with TRBD1. V lost 4 bases, J lost 6 bases, and 9 bases stayed unmatched. CDR3 length equals 16 residues. Germline V gene lookup returns CDR1 MNHEY and CDR2 SVGEGT. The CDR3 DNA reads TGTGCCAGCAGTTTCCGGGACAGGGGTTTTAGTCAGCCCCAGCATTTT. Residues: CASSFRDRGFSQPQHF.

The chain has TRBV7-6 and TRBJ2-2; possible D gene TRBD2, 7 bases. The CDR3 extends over 16 amino acids. V gave up 1 base and J gave up 7 bases, with 16 bases separating them. Germline assignment: CDR1 SGHVS and CDR2 FNYEAQ. CDR3 bases: TGTGCCAGCAGCTTAGTGCCGGGGGGCGGAGGCGGGGAGCTGTTTTTT. This translates into CASSLVPGGGGGELFF.

The sample holds a few counts of this clonotype. The V gene is TRBV7-8, the J gene TRBJ1-2, with D hard to call. CDR1 is SGHVS and CDR2 is FQNEAQ in the germline V gene. Between the trimmed V and J ends, which lost 1 base and 3 bases, there was a span of 6 bases. This CDR3 region has 13 residues. CDR3 sequence (DNA): TGTGCCAGCAGCTTAGGGCAGGACTATGGCTACACCTTC. This gives the protein CASSLGQDYGYTF.

V is TRBV6-4 and J is TRBJ2-1; TRBD2 aligns across 7 bases. This CDR3 region has 14 residues. Per the germline V gene, CDR1 is MRHNA and CDR2 is SNTAGT. After removal of 3 bases from V and 6 bases from J, the junction contained 5 bases not matched to a gene. In nucleotides, the CDR3 is TGTGCCAGCAGTGAGGGAGGGGAGAGCAATGAGCAGTTCTTC. Its protein is CASSEGGESNEQFF.

In this sample, this clonotype is medium-sized (0.01 to 0.1%). The chain has TRBV6-1 and TRBJ1-2; tentatively, D is TRBD1 (5 bases). Trimming removed 5 bases at V and 8 bases at J, with 24 bases between. Looked up from germline, CDR1 is MNHNS and CDR2 is SASEGT. CDR3 length equals 16 residues. The CDR3 protein is CASSPQEGRGKEGYTF. CDR3 DNA sequence: TGTGCCAGCAGTCCTCAGGAAGGGAGGGGAAAGGAGGGCTACACCTTC.

The chain combines TRBV5-1 with TRBJ2-7, with TRBD2 matching over 8 bases. The V and J ends lost 4 bases and 0 bases, in that order; junction bases with no gene match: 9. CDR1 is SGHRS and CDR2 is YFSETQ in the germline V gene. The CDR3 consists of 16 residues. The CDR3 reads CASSQNSGTSSYEQYF. CDR3 nucleotides: TGCGCCAGCAGCCAGAATAGCGGGACAAGCTCCTACGAGCAGTACTTC.

The sample holds a few counts of this clonotype. This chain uses TRBV7-7 with TRBJ2-5, with TRBD2 identical over 7 bases. CDR1 SSHAT and CDR2 FNYEAQ come from the germline V gene (reference sequence). The CDR3 sequence is 15 residues long. The CDR3, as DNA: TGTGCTAGCGGGTGGCGGGTGGGCCGGGAAGAGACCCAGTACTTC. Amino acids: CASGWRVGREETQYF.

The rearrangement links TRBV7-8 to TRBJ2-2; possible D gene TRBD2, 6 bases. With 1 base removed from V and 4 bases from J, the gap between germline ends came to 13 bases. Germline CDR1 and CDR2: SGHVS and FQNEAQ. The CDR3 is made up of 16 amino acids. CDR3 in DNA: TGTGCCAGCAGCTTAGAAGGGGCGGGGTTCACCGGGGAGCTGTTTTTT. This sequence encodes CASSLEGAGFTGELFF.

This clonotype was counted between two and nine times. The gene calls are TRBV20-1 and TRBJ1-1; D gene uncertain. V shed 4 bases and J shed 0 bases, with 9 bases lying between them. Germline CDR1 DFQATT, CDR2 SNEGSKA (reference sequence). This CDR3 is 13 amino acids long. The CDR3 sequence is CSAMGKMNTEAFF. For the CDR3, the DNA is TGCAGTGCTATGGGGAAGATGAACACTGAAGCTTTCTTT.

The table lists this clonotype with a few counts. The V call is TRBV27, the J call TRBJ1-1; no reliable D call. V was clipped by 3 bases and J by 3 bases, with 11 bases between them. Per the germline V gene, CDR1 is MNHEY and CDR2 is SMNVEV (reference sequence). The CDR3 is 14 residues long. The CDR3 coding sequence is TGTGCCAGCAGTTTCGCAGGAACCTACACTGAAGCTTTCTTT. Amino acid sequence: CASSFAGTYTEAFF.

The chain couples TRBV6-5 to TRBJ1-6; possibly TRBD1 for D (5 bases). V gave up 2 bases and J gave up 6 bases, with 14 bases separating them. The V gene's germline CDR1 is MNHEY and CDR2 SVGAGI. The CDR3 contains 16 residues. CDR3 region: CASSYAPRGGNSPLHF. In nucleotides, the CDR3 is TGTGCCAGCAGTTACGCCCCGAGGGGCGGTAATTCACCCCTCCACTTT.

This clonotype was seen only a few times. The J gene is TRBJ2-1, the V gene TRBV20-1; D unclear. Germline CDR1 reads DFQATT; CDR2 reads SNEGSKA (reference sequence). This CDR3 contains 14 residues. The V and J ends lost 4 bases and 0 bases respectively, with 10 bases between them. CDR3 bases: TGCAGTGCTATATTGGAGCCCTCCTACAATGAGCAGTTCTTC. This sequence encodes CSAILEPSYNEQFF.

The chain has TRBV20-1 and TRBJ1-1; D not certain. Per the germline V gene, CDR1 is DFQATT and CDR2 is SNEGSKA (reference sequence). There are 11 residues in the CDR3. The ends were cut back, 5 bases at V and 7 bases at J, with 11 bases in the middle. CDR3 nucleotides: TGCAGTGCTGTCCGAGGCTATGAAGCTTTCTTT. It is translated as CSAVRGYEAFF.

The chain combines TRBV24-1 with TRBJ2-3; 8 bases are a match to TRBD1. Trimming at V came to 7 bases and at J to 4 bases, leaving 6 bases not matched to a gene. This CDR3 is built from 14 residues. The V gene's germline CDR1 is KGHDR and CDR2 SFDVKD. Written as DNA, the CDR3 is TGTGCCACCAGAGGACAGGGTGGATCAGATACGCAGTATTTT. Translation: CATRGQGGSDTQYF.

In this sample, this clonotype turned up a few times. The chain carries TRBV10-3 and TRBJ2-7, with 14 bases lining up with TRBD2. Germline assignment: CDR1 ENHRY and CDR2 SYGVKD. The CDR3 consists of 16 residues. V shed 10 bases and J 7 bases; nucleotides not matched to a gene: 15. The CDR3 bases are TGTGCCACTTCCGGGACTAGCGGGAGATCGAGGGGGGAGCAGTACTTC. Its protein is CATSGTSGRSRGEQYF.

With regard to this clonotype: Its ends do not fully match the called genes, so a read error is possible. The chain carries TRBV7-8 and TRBJ2-2; weak D call: TRBD2 (5 bases). The germline gives CDR1 SGHVS, CDR2 FQNEAQ. This CDR3 has 20 residues. The CDR3 region is CASSFFPRARGPLGTGEPFF. In DNA, the CDR3 is TGTGCCAGCAGCTTTTTCCCCCGTGCCAGAGGGCCTCTTGGCACCGGGGAGCCGTTTTTT.

This clonotype was counted between two and nine times. The chain couples TRBV28 to TRBJ2-7; the D is unclear. Germline V gene data show CDR1 as MDHEN and CDR2 as SYDVKM. The CDR3 is 13 amino acids. With 7 bases removed from V and 2 bases from J, the gap between germline ends came to 12 bases. CDR3 DNA: TGTGCCAGCAAGGCTAGAGCCCCCTACGAGCAGTACTTC. Translating gives CASKARAPYEQYF.

V is TRBV28 and J is TRBJ1-2, with 10 nucleotides matching TRBD1. The V gene's germline CDR1 is MDHEN and CDR2 SYDVKM. The CDR3 has 16 amino acids. V was clipped by 1 base and J by 3 bases; unmatched bases: 5. The CDR3 DNA reads as TGTGCCAGCAGTTTATTAGGGACAGGGGTATACTATGGCTACACCTTC. Translation: CASSLLGTGVYYGYTF.

There are a few counts of this clonotype. The chain links TRBV7-9 to TRBJ2-7, with 7 bases lining up with TRBD2. V was pared by 1 base and J by 0 bases, with 3 bases of the junction left unmatched. From germline, CDR1 is SEHNR and CDR2 FQNEAQ (reference sequence). The CDR3 extends over 15 amino acids. CDR3 residues: CASSLGAGVSYEQYF. Here the CDR3 DNA reads TGTGCCAGCAGCTTAGGCGCGGGAGTCTCCTACGAGCAGTACTTC. Full variable domain (outside the CDR3, taken from reference TRBV7-9 and TRBJ2-7): DTGVSQNPRHKITKRGQNVTFRCDPISEHNRLYWYRQTLGQGPEFLTYFQNEAQLEKSRLLSDRFSAERPKGSFSTLEIQRTEQGDSAMYLCASSLGAGVSYEQYFGPGTRLTVT.

The J gene is TRBJ2-7, the V gene TRBV5-4; 12 positions agree with TRBD2. J was trimmed by 1 base and V by 4 bases; bases with no gene match: 12. Per germline, CDR1 SGHNT and CDR2 YYREEE (reference sequence). This CDR3 comprises 18 residues. The CDR3 DNA is TGTGCCAGCAGCCTACCCGGACTAGCGGGAAGCAGGTCCTACGAGCAGTACTTC. This codes for CASSLPGLAGSRSYEQYF. Full variable domain (remainder filled in from reference TRBV5-4 and TRBJ2-7): ETGVTQSPTHLIKTRGQQVTLRCSSQSGHNTVSWYQQALGQGPQFIFQYYREEENGRGNFPPRFSGLQFPNYSSELNVNALELDDSALYLCASSLPGLAGSRSYEQYFGPGTRLTVT.

DNA of the CDR3: TGTGCCAGCACCCGACAGGGCTCCTATGGCTACACCTTC. Protein: CASTRQGSYGYTF. The gene calls are TRBV6-1 and TRBJ1-2; 7 nucleotides match TRBD1. CDR1 MNHNS and CDR2 SASEGT come from the germline V gene. V dropped 7 bases and J dropped 4; count of bases not matched to a gene: 6. The length of the CDR3 is 13 residues.

V is TRBV2 and J is TRBJ2-3, with TRBD1 matching over 10 bases. Germline CDR1 is SNHLY and CDR2 is FYNNEI. V trimming: 9 bases; J trimming: 5 bases; junction bases outside the gene matches: 5. The CDR3 spans 13 residues. The CDR3 bases are TGTGCCAGGACAGGGGGCGATCTAGATACGCAGTATTTT. This gives the protein CARTGGDLDTQYF.

The chain carries TRBV29-1 and TRBJ2-1, with 8 bases matching TRBD2. The CDR3 consists of 14 residues. Germline CDR1 SQVTM, CDR2 ANQGSEA. V lost 0 bases to trimming and J lost 7 bases; unmatched junction nucleotides: 5. CDR3 loop: CSVEDGRAWNEQFF. The CDR3 bases are TGCAGCGTTGAAGACGGGAGGGCCTGGAATGAGCAGTTCTTC.

This chain links TRBV27 with TRBJ2-2; the match to TRBD2 covers 10 bases. Per germline, CDR1 MNHEY and CDR2 SMNVEV (reference sequence). The CDR3 extends over 18 amino acids. V was clipped by 6 bases and J by 0 bases; unmatched bases: 10. CDR3 bases: TGTGCCAGCAGCCCGTGGGGGACTAGCGTCACGAACACCGGGGAGCTGTTTTTT. This codes for CASSPWGTSVTNTGELFF.

The gene calls are TRBV20-1 and TRBJ1-3, with a weak D call TRBD1 (5 bases). The germline V and J ends were trimmed by 0 bases and 6 bases, with 18 bases remaining between them. Germline values: CDR1 DFQATT, CDR2 SNEGSKA (reference sequence). This CDR3 comprises 16 residues. As DNA, the CDR3 is TGCAGTGCTAGAGATTCCGGGGGATCGGTGGAAAACACCATATATTTT. This codes for CSARDSGGSVENTIYF.